The next 25 T cell receptor beta chains were all read from a single sample in a study of blood T cell repertoires in COVID-19 (dated by TCRdb to 2019 to 2021). Library preparation used the immunoSEQ multiplex PCR assay. The clones in this table, taken by TCRdb from immuneACCESS, are in-frame only. Not every clone is retained; where verified, under half of the shortfall comes from an unresolved V gene, and the cause of the rest is unknown. For this sample the table gives hundreds of thousands of clones, of which 90% were detected only once. The ten largest account for over 0.85% of the sample. The sequencing sample was made of PBMCs or T cells enriched from blood (not recorded which). These receptors were obtained from a man aged 50 to 59 who had been exposed to COVID-19.

The chain has TRBV14 and TRBJ2-1; perhaps TRBD2 as D (6 bases). V was pared by 1 base and J by 15 bases, with 13 bases between. CDR1 and CDR2 (germline): SGHDN, FVKESK. CDR3 length: 12 amino acids. The CDR3 bases are TGTGCCAGCAGCCAAGTACCGGGACTGGGGTTCTTC. Translated: CASSQVPGLGFF.

The chain links TRBV28 to TRBJ1-4; TRBD1 might be the D (6 bases). The CDR3 is 17 amino acids. From germline, CDR1 is MDHEN and CDR2 SYDVKM. Trimming cost V 5 bases and J 3 bases, with 19 bases left between them. CDR3 bases: TGTGCCAGCAGTCATACAGGGCCACTAAACCCTAATGAAAAACTGTTTTTT. Protein product: CASSHTGPLNPNEKLFF.

The chain employs TRBV27 and TRBJ1-4, with D tentatively TRBD1 (6 bases). Germline CDR1 reads MNHEY; CDR2 reads SMNVEV (reference sequence). Trimming removed 0 bases at V and 8 bases at J, with 13 bases between. The CDR3 sequence is 15 residues long. The CDR3 protein is CASSLSWQGMEKLFF. The DNA for the CDR3 is TGTGCCAGCAGTTTATCGTGGCAGGGGATGGAAAAACTGTTTTTT.

V and J are TRBV7-9 and TRBJ2-1; D is perhaps TRBD1 (7 bases). V gave up 11 bases and J gave up 0 bases, with 14 bases separating them. The germline V gene encodes CDR1 SEHNR and CDR2 FQNEAQ (reference sequence). The length of the CDR3 is 14 residues. The CDR3 is CAFLRGDSYNEQFF. In DNA form, the CDR3 reads TGTGCCTTCCTCAGGGGGGACTCCTACAATGAGCAGTTCTTC.

CDR3 residues: CASIYRDSGNTIYF. The DNA of the CDR3 is TGTGCCAGCATCTACAGGGATTCTGGAAACACCATATATTTT. The genes are TRBV6-6 and TRBJ1-3; D may be TRBD1 (6 bases). V was clipped by 7 bases and J by 1 base, with 11 bases between them. In germline, CDR1 is MNHNY, CDR2 SVGAGI (reference sequence). The length of the CDR3 is 14 residues.

This chain connects TRBV7-9 to TRBJ2-3; 9 bases align to TRBD1. V trimming: 2 bases; J trimming: 2 bases; junction bases outside the gene matches: 5. The CDR3 loop spans 16 amino acids. Germline V CDR1 and CDR2: SEHNR, FQNEAQ (reference sequence). This CDR3 is CASSLSRTGDTDTQYF. CDR3 coding DNA: TGTGCCAGCAGCTTAAGCAGGACAGGGGACACAGATACGCAGTATTTT.

The chain joins TRBV9 to TRBJ1-2; D is undetermined. Trimming removed 0 bases at V and 8 bases at J, with 17 bases between. The CDR3 loop spans 15 amino acids. CDR1 SGDLS and CDR2 YYNGEE come from the germline V gene. This CDR3 is CASSVDPGIFKGYTF. The CDR3, as DNA: TGTGCCAGCAGCGTAGATCCGGGAATTTTTAAGGGCTACACCTTC.

The chain carries TRBV9 and TRBJ2-2, with 12 bases matching TRBD2. J lost 7 bases, V lost 4 bases, and 11 bases had no gene match. In germline, CDR1 is SGDLS, CDR2 YYNGEE. This CDR3 spans 17 amino acids. The CDR3 coding sequence is TGTGCCAGCAGCCCCCACCTAGGACTAGCGGGAAACGGGGAGCTGTTTTTT. Its translation is CASSPHLGLAGNGELFF.

The genes are TRBV29-1 and TRBJ2-7, with 9 bases matching TRBD1. Germline CDR1 SQVTM, CDR2 ANQGSEA. V shed 6 bases and J 5 bases; nucleotides not matched to a gene: 8. The CDR3 spans 13 residues. This chain's CDR3 is CSVGQGIIHEQYV. The CDR3 nucleotides read TGCAGCGTAGGACAGGGGATCATACACGAGCAGTACGTC.

This chain connects TRBV5-3 to TRBJ1-3; 9 bases line up with TRBD1. TRBV5-3 carries the ORF label, with uncertain function. Unmatched junction bases numbered 9, after V lost 3 bases and J lost 2 bases. The CDR3 runs to 17 residues. CDR3 loop: CARSYTDRGVTGNTIYF. The CDR3 nucleotides read TGTGCCAGAAGCTACACAGACAGGGGGGTTACTGGAAACACCATATATTTT.

The V call is TRBV3-1 (or the pseudogene TRBV3-2), the J call TRBJ2-5; 11 bases line up with TRBD2. With 7 bases clipped from V and 4 bases from J, the junction kept 2 bases outside the gene matches. The length of the CDR3 is 13 residues. Looked up from germline, CDR1 is LGHDT and CDR2 is YNNKEL (reference sequence). CDR3 DNA: TGTGCCAGCATCGGACTAGCGGGAGAGACCCAGTACTTC. Protein product: CASIGLAGETQYF.

V is TRBV28 and J is TRBJ1-5, with TRBD1 matching over 7 bases. This CDR3 contains 13 residues. Germline lookup yields CDR1 MDHEN and CDR2 SYDVKM. V trimming: 6 bases; J trimming: 5 bases; junction bases outside the gene matches: 4. CDR3 DNA sequence: TGTGCCAGCAGGCTCACAGGGGATCAGCCCCAGCATTTT. Translated, it gives CASRLTGDQPQHF.

V gene TRBV10-1 combines with J gene TRBJ2-5; TRBD1 is a possible D gene (5 bases). This CDR3 is 14 amino acids long. CDR1 and CDR2 (germline): WNHNN, SYGVQD (reference sequence). V was trimmed by 0 bases and J by 2 bases, leaving 7 bases between them. CDR3: CASSESSGQETQYF. The CDR3 DNA reads TGCGCCAGCAGTGAGTCGTCAGGGCAAGAGACCCAGTACTTC.

V is TRBV24-1 and J is TRBJ2-5; a weak D match, TRBD2 (6 bases). V lost 0 bases, J lost 3 bases, and 16 bases lay in between. Looked up from germline, CDR1 is KGHDR and CDR2 is SFDVKD. This CDR3 comprises 17 residues. The CDR3 coding sequence is TGTGCCACCAGTGATTTGCCGGACTACTCGCGCAAAGAGACCCAGTACTTC. This encodes CATSDLPDYSRKETQYF.

This rearrangement joins TRBV5-1 to TRBJ2-5; D not certain. CDR1 is SGHRS and CDR2 is YFSETQ in the germline V gene. The CDR3 totals 13 residues. Between the trimmed V and J ends, which lost 0 bases and 3 bases, there was a span of 6 bases. CDR3 nucleotides: TGCGCCAGCAGCTTGGACACAAAAGAGACCCAGTACTTC. As protein: CASSLDTKETQYF. Full variable domain (missing parts from reference TRBV5-1 and TRBJ2-5): KAGVTQTPRYLIKTRGQQVTLSCSPISGHRSVSWYQQTPGQGLQFLFEYFSETQRNKGNFPGRFSGRQFSNSRSEMNVSTLELGDSALYLCASSLDTKETQYFGPGTRLLVL.

This clone has just one count. V gene TRBV12-3 or TRBV12-4 combines with J gene TRBJ1-5, with D uncertain. The CDR3 contains 13 residues. The V end lost 3 bases, the J end lost 3 bases, and 6 bases lay between the germline ends. The CDR3 protein is CASSLKPNQPQHF. The CDR3 region has the DNA TGTGCCAGCAGTTTGAAGCCCAATCAGCCCCAGCATTTT.

There are a few counts of this clone. The rearrangement links TRBV11-2 to TRBJ1-1, with a tentative D call TRBD1 (6 bases). Trimming left V 4 bases short and J 6 bases short, with 15 bases between. Germline V gene lookup returns CDR1 SGHAT and CDR2 FQNNGV. This CDR3 spans 14 amino acids. Here the CDR3 reads CASSSTQGWSEAFF. As DNA, the CDR3 is TGTGCCAGCAGCTCAACTCAGGGGTGGTCTGAAGCTTTCTTT.

J is TRBJ2-7 and V is TRBV7-2, with TRBD2 identical over 11 bases. This CDR3 has 13 residues. Trimming removed 7 bases from V and 6 bases from J; junction bases left unmatched: 5. CDR1 and CDR2 (germline): SGHTA, FQGNSA. CDR3 sequence reads: CASITSGGSEQYF. For the CDR3, the DNA is TGTGCCAGCATCACTAGCGGGGGTTCCGAGCAGTACTTC. The variable domain in full, with the rest retrieved from reference TRBV7-2 and TRBJ2-7, is GAGVSQSPSNKVTEKGKDVELRCDPISGHTALYWYRQSLGQGLEFLIYFQGNSAPDKSGLPSDRFSAERTGGSVSTLTIQRTQQEDSAVYLCASITSGGSEQYFGPGTRLTVT.

A single count supports this clone. V is TRBV7-2 and J is TRBJ2-1; 10 bases fit TRBD1. This CDR3 has 16 amino acids. V dropped 1 base and J dropped 7; count of bases not matched to a gene: 7. Germline lookup yields CDR1 SGHTA and CDR2 FQGNSA. The CDR3 region is CASSLGGTGAGNEQFF. The CDR3 DNA sequence: TGTGCCAGCAGCTTAGGGGGGACAGGGGCAGGGAATGAGCAGTTCTTC.

V gene TRBV29-1 combines with J gene TRBJ2-3; 12 nucleotides align to TRBD2. J lost 6 bases, V lost 7 bases, and 5 bases had no gene match. CDR3 length: 13 amino acids. From germline, CDR1 is SQVTM and CDR2 ANQGSEA. CDR3 amino acids: CSARTSGIDTQYF. The CDR3 DNA follows: TGCAGCGCCCGGACTAGCGGGATTGATACGCAGTATTTT.

J is TRBJ2-5 and V is TRBV27; 10 positions agree with TRBD1. After removal of 1 base from V and 3 bases from J, the junction contained 5 bases not matched to a gene. CDR3 length: 16 residues. CDR1 is MNHEY and CDR2 is SMNVEV in the germline V gene (reference sequence). CDR3 coding DNA: TGTGCCAGCAGTTTATGGGCCGGGACAGGGGAAGAGACCCAGTACTTC. This translates into CASSLWAGTGEETQYF.

J is TRBJ2-1 and V is TRBV5-1; TRBD2 aligns across 14 bases. Germline V gene data show CDR1 as SGHRS and CDR2 as YFSETQ. This CDR3 region has 17 residues. With 2 bases clipped from V and 4 bases from J, the junction kept 5 bases outside the gene matches. For the CDR3, the DNA is TGCGCCAGCAGCTTTGGACTAGCGGGAGGAACGTACAATGAGCAGTTCTTC. It specifies CASSFGLAGGTYNEQFF.

This chain uses TRBV5-4 with TRBJ1-3, with D unclear. The CDR3 spans 15 residues. CDR1 and CDR2 from the germline V gene are SGHNT and YYREEE (reference sequence). V lost 2 bases, J lost 0 bases, and 9 bases lay in between. The CDR3 loop reads CASSLALDSGNTIYF. CDR3 DNA sequence: TGTGCCAGCAGCTTAGCTTTAGACTCTGGAAACACCATATATTTT.

This clone was detected only once. The chain recombines TRBV5-1 with TRBJ1-5, with a possible D match to TRBD1 (5 bases). The CDR3 covers 13 residues. From germline, CDR1 is SGHRS and CDR2 YFSETQ. Trimming cost V 4 bases and J 6 bases, with 11 bases left between them. CDR3 sequence reads: CASSPEGFQPQHF. CDR3 nucleotides: TGCGCCAGCAGCCCGGAGGGGTTTCAGCCCCAGCATTTT.

The chain is built from TRBV14 and TRBJ2-2, with 13 bases identical to TRBD2. Unmatched junction bases numbered 4, after V lost 1 base and J lost 5 bases. CDR3 length: 17 amino acids. CDR1 and CDR2 (germline): SGHDN, FVKESK. CDR3 loop: CASSQGTSGSMTGELFF. The CDR3 nucleotides are TGTGCCAGCAGCCAAGGGACTAGCGGGAGTATGACCGGGGAGCTGTTTTTT. The full variable domain, with the rest looked up from reference TRBV14 and TRBJ2-2, is EAGVTQFPSHSVIEKGQTVTLRCDPISGHDNLYWYRRVMGKEIKFLLHFVKESKQDESGMPNNRFLAERTGGTYSTLKVQPAELEDSGVYFCASSQGTSGSMTGELFFGEGSRLTVL.